This T cell receptor beta chain was obtained from a study of Ad26.COV2.S vaccination and SARS-CoV-2 variants. Profiling relied on immunoSEQ multiplex PCR, and the TCRdb table lists in-frame clones only, not all of them. The sample has 400,000 to 500,000 clones; over 75% are singletons. The germline V gene encodes CDR1 LNHDA and CDR2 SQIVND (reference sequence). V shed 5 bases and J 4 bases; nucleotides not matched to a gene: 8. The CDR3 is made up of 17 amino acids. Treatment described: some 20 received Ad26.COV2.S at low or high dose, single or two shots; 5 received placebo; per-sample allocation not given. Samples analyzed were those drawn on day 63 after the first vaccine or placebo injection. The vaccine delivered Wuhan-strain SARS-CoV-2 spike through an Ad26 vector.

Source: peripheral blood, taken in a trial of Ad26.COV2.S vaccine versus placebo. The receptor comes from a person between 18 and 60 years old who received the Ad26.COV2.S COVID-19 vaccine or a placebo. The gene calls are TRBV19 and TRBJ1-6; 10 nucleotides agree with TRBD1. The CDR3 DNA reads TGTGCCAGTAGTGTCCCCCGGGACAGGGGATATAATTCACCCCTCCACTTT. The encoded protein is CASSVPRDRGYNSPLHF.